The clone carrying this TCR beta chain has only one observation. Its target is not known. These data are taken from a study of memory CD4+ T cells and cytomegalovirus serostatus. Study conclusions and caveats: The CMV-associated TCR signature appears largely within the CD4+ memory repertoire.

The sort gate was single viable CD3+CD4+CD8-CD45RO+ cells for memory CD4+ T cells. Assay used: immunoSEQ multiplex PCR; TCRdb lists only in-frame clones, some missing. The sample includes 40,000 to 55,000 clones, about 73% of them seen just once. Trimming removed 2 bases at V and 1 base at J, with 12 bases between. Looked up from germline, CDR1 is SGHNT and CDR2 is YYREEE (reference sequence). This CDR3 has 15 amino acids. The sample consisted of memory CD4+ T cells from blood. This TCR was recovered from an adult in good health and CMV-seronegative. The V call is TRBV5-4, the J call TRBJ2-5; tentatively, D is TRBD1 or TRBD2 (6 bases each). In DNA form, the CDR3 reads TGTGCCAGCAGCTTTCCGGGGGCCGGCCAAGAGACCCAGTACTTC. Translation: CASSFPGAGQETQYF.